Following are 31 T cell receptor beta chains from one sample sequenced in a study of ipilimumab plus nivolumab after autologous stem cell transplantation (dated by TCRdb to about 2021). Library method: the immunoSEQ multiplex PCR assay. Imported from immuneACCESS, the table was reduced by TCRdb to in-frame sequences with V and J called. These copies leave out some clones; in studies compared against another copy, an unresolved V gene accounts for under half, and the cause of the remainder is not known. The sample data list some 44,000 clones, and about 88% of these were observed just once. The ten largest make up 0.88% of the sample. The source was PBMCs, collected in a trial of ipilimumab plus nivolumab as post-transplant consolidation. These receptors originate from a male donor with multiple myeloma.

The chain uses TRBV18 and TRBJ1-2; D might be TRBD1 (6 bases). The V end was cut by 6 bases, the J end by 5 bases, with 22 bases between. The CDR3 contains 16 residues. CDR1 and CDR2 from the germline V gene are KGHSH and LQKENI. CDR3 residues: CASSPPSGGPWYGYTF. The CDR3 DNA follows: TGTGCCAGCTCCCCCCCCTCCGGGGGGCCGTGGTATGGCTACACCTTC.

The rearrangement joins TRBV18 to TRBJ1-1; 7 bases are shared with TRBD1. This CDR3 region has 15 residues. The junction had 12 bases not matched to a gene; V was cut back by 5 bases and J by 6 bases. Germline CDR1 KGHSH, CDR2 LQKENI. In DNA, the CDR3 is TGTGCCAGCTCATCCAGACAGGGTGGTAACGCTGAAGCTTTCTTT. Encoded protein: CASSSRQGGNAEAFF.

The chain joins TRBV4-3 to TRBJ2-7; 9 bases agree with TRBD2. Germline CDR1 LGHNA, CDR2 YSLEER. Trimming cost V 2 bases and J 3 bases; bases outside gene matches: 8. CDR3 length equals 16 residues. CDR3 in amino acids: CASSQKRGEPYYEQYF. The CDR3 DNA reads TGCGCCAGCAGCCAAAAGCGGGGGGAACCTTACTACGAGCAGTACTTC.

The V gene is TRBV4-1, the J gene TRBJ2-5, with D tentatively TRBD1 (5 bases). This CDR3 spans 13 amino acids. Trimming shortened V by 4 bases and J by 5 bases, and 11 bases separated the two germline ends. Germline V gives CDR1 MGHRA, CDR2 YSYEKL. Here the CDR3 reads CASSRSPGETQYF. CDR3 DNA: TGCGCCAGCAGCCGATCGCCAGGGGAGACCCAGTACTTC.

This rearrangement joins TRBV27 to TRBJ2-3; D may be TRBD1 (5 bases). The V and J ends lost 11 bases and 2 bases respectively, with 14 bases between them. The germline CDR1 and CDR2 sequences are MNHEY and SMNVEV (reference sequence). This CDR3 spans 13 amino acids. The CDR3 DNA reads as TGTGCCGGGATAGGGGCCTCCACAGATACGCAGTATTTT. Its protein product is CAGIGASTDTQYF.

This clone was counted a single time. V gene TRBV19 combines with J gene TRBJ2-1, with D tentatively TRBD1 (6 bases). The ends were cut back, 7 bases at V and 8 bases at J, with 15 bases in the middle. Germline loops: CDR1 LNHDA, CDR2 SQIVND (reference sequence). The CDR3 has 13 amino acids. The CDR3 here is CASNIQGSHEQFF. As DNA, the CDR3 is TGTGCCAGTAATATCCAGGGGTCCCATGAGCAGTTCTTC.

The V gene is TRBV7-2, the J gene TRBJ1-1; 7 nucleotides line up with TRBD1. The CDR3 sequence is 16 residues long. With 2 bases clipped from V and 0 bases from J, the junction kept 6 bases outside the gene matches. Germline V gene data show CDR1 as SGHTA and CDR2 as FQGNSA. The CDR3 sequence is CASSLLEGAMNTEAFF. The CDR3 coding sequence is TGTGCCAGCAGCTTATTAGAGGGGGCCATGAACACTGAAGCTTTCTTT.

The chain is built from TRBV11-1 and TRBJ2-3; no reliable D call. Germline CDR1 and CDR2: SGHAT and FQDESV (reference sequence). Trimming stripped 8 bases from V and 2 bases from J, with 11 bases between. The CDR3 has 13 amino acids. The CDR3 DNA reads as TGTGCCAGCGGCCCCCGGTTCACAGATACGCAGTATTTT. Translated, it gives CASGPRFTDTQYF.

This clone was seen just once. The gene calls are TRBV5-1 and TRBJ2-7; maybe TRBD2 (5 bases). V lost 0 bases and J 5 bases, leaving 9 bases between the germline ends. CDR3 length: 13 residues. Germline CDR1 reads SGHRS; CDR2 reads YFSETQ. CDR3 protein: CASSLAGVDEQYF. The CDR3 bases are TGCGCCAGCAGCTTGGCCGGGGTCGACGAGCAGTACTTC.

The chain uses TRBV7-9 and TRBJ2-3; 8 nucleotides match TRBD2. The CDR3 is 16 amino acids. Germline CDR1 is SEHNR and CDR2 is FQNEAQ (reference sequence). V dropped 1 base and J dropped 0; count of bases not matched to a gene: 3. Written as DNA, the CDR3 is TGTGCCAGCAGCTTAGGGGCTAGCGGGAGCACAGATACGCAGTATTTT. It translates to CASSLGASGSTDTQYF.

The V gene is TRBV5-1, the J gene TRBJ2-1, with 9 bases fitting TRBD2. J gave up 7 bases and V 4 bases, and 6 bases lay outside the gene matches. This CDR3 contains 14 residues. Germline V CDR1 and CDR2: SGHRS, YFSETQ. The CDR3 spells CASSPSTSGNEQFF. The CDR3 DNA sequence: TGCGCCAGCAGCCCCTCTACTAGCGGGAATGAGCAGTTCTTC.

A note on this clone: Other DNA sequences of this sample code for an identical CDR3. The chain is built from TRBV7-9 and TRBJ2-7; 7 nucleotides align to TRBD1. Losses at the gene ends were 5 bases for V and 2 bases for J; bases not matched to a gene: 6. Germline CDR1 is SEHNR and CDR2 is FQNEAQ (reference sequence). CDR3 length equals 14 residues. The CDR3 is CASSPGQLPYEQYF. CDR3 DNA: TGTGCCAGCAGCCCGGGACAGCTTCCCTACGAGCAGTACTTC. Filled out from reference TRBV7-9 and TRBJ2-7, the complete variable domain reads DTGVSQNPRHKITKRGQNVTFRCDPISEHNRLYWYRQTLGQGPEFLTYFQNEAQLEKSRLLSDRFSAERPKGSFSTLEIQRTEQGDSAMYLCASSPGQLPYEQYFGPGTRLTVT.

This chain links TRBV11-1 with TRBJ1-6; unclear D gene. The germline CDR1 and CDR2 sequences are SGHAT and FQDESV (reference sequence). This CDR3 contains 12 residues. The ends were cut back, 5 bases at V and 14 bases at J, with 13 bases in the middle. This CDR3 is CASSIPQGTLHF. As DNA, the CDR3 is TGTGCCAGCAGCATCCCCCAAGGTACCCTCCACTTT.

J is TRBJ1-6 and V is TRBV10-3; possible D gene TRBD1, 5 bases. The CDR3 is 12 amino acids. CDR1 ENHRY and CDR2 SYGVKD come from the germline V gene. V was cut by 8 bases and J by 7 bases, with 9 bases left in between. The CDR3 loop reads CAIGDPNSPLHF. The DNA of the CDR3 is TGTGCCATCGGGGACCCAAATTCACCCCTCCACTTT.

The chain joins TRBV18 to TRBJ2-6; 7 bases agree with TRBD1. The ends lost 1 base at V and 4 bases at J; junction bases unmatched: 7. This CDR3 is 17 amino acids long. CDR1 is KGHSH, CDR2 LQKENI, per germline. The CDR3 sequence: CASSPRQGISGANVLTF. Here the CDR3 DNA reads TGTGCCAGCTCACCACGACAGGGAATCTCCGGGGCCAACGTCCTGACTTTC.

The chain employs TRBV9 and TRBJ2-7; TRBD1 matches at 9 bases. The J segment lost 3 bases and the V segment lost 3 bases, leaving 7 bases of the junction unmatched. The CDR3 is 15 residues long. Per germline, CDR1 SGDLS and CDR2 YYNGEE. This CDR3 reads CASSGQGELNYEQYF. The DNA of the CDR3 is TGTGCCAGCAGCGGACAGGGGGAATTAAACTACGAGCAGTACTTC. Drawing the rest from reference TRBV9 and TRBJ2-7, the complete variable domain is DSGVTQTPKHLITATGQRVTLRCSPRSGDLSVYWYQQSLDQGLQFLIQYYNGEERAKGNILERFSAQQFPDLHSELNLSSLELGDSALYFCASSGQGELNYEQYFGPGTRLTVT.

This clone was counted once. The V and J genes are TRBV7-2 and TRBJ1-1; 8 bases line up with TRBD1. Germline V gene lookup returns CDR1 SGHTA and CDR2 FQGNSA. J gave up 2 bases and V 5 bases, and 10 bases lay outside the gene matches. The CDR3 is made up of 16 amino acids. CDR3 protein: CASSPGGRLRNTEAFF. Written as DNA, the CDR3 is TGTGCCAGCAGCCCAGGGGGCCGACTCCGCAACACTGAAGCTTTCTTT.

V usage is TRBV18 and J usage is TRBJ1-2; perhaps TRBD1 as D (6 bases). CDR3 size: 17 residues. Trimming cost V 1 base and J 6 bases, with 21 bases left between them. The germline gives CDR1 KGHSH, CDR2 LQKENI. The CDR3: CASSPRFTGTLGDGYTF. CDR3 coding DNA: TGTGCCAGCTCACCACGGTTTACAGGGACTCTTGGGGATGGCTACACCTTC.

This clone was recorded only once. V gene TRBV11-2 combines with J gene TRBJ1-1; no clear D gene. This CDR3 has 13 residues. V was clipped by 1 base and J by 3 bases, with 6 bases between them. From germline, CDR1 is SGHAT and CDR2 FQNNGV. CDR3 sequence: CASSLGSYTEAFF. For the CDR3, the DNA is TGTGCCAGCAGCTTAGGTTCTTACACTGAAGCTTTCTTT. Variable domain in full (rest from reference TRBV11-2 and TRBJ1-1): EAGVAQSPRYKIIEKRQSVAFWCNPISGHATLYWYQQILGQGPKLLIQFQNNGVVDDSQLPKDRFSAERLKGVDSTLKIQPAKLEDSAVYLCASSLGSYTEAFFGQGTRLTVV.

V gene TRBV30 combines with J gene TRBJ2-7, with D hard to call. The CDR3 extends over 12 amino acids. Germline V CDR1 and CDR2: GTSNPN, SVGIG (reference sequence). V lost 2 bases to trimming and J lost 0 bases, with 5 bases between them. The CDR3: CAWSPGSYEQYF. CDR3 DNA: TGTGCCTGGAGTCCGGGCTCCTACGAGCAGTACTTC.

The rearrangement joins TRBV14 to TRBJ1-2; D gene ambiguous. Germline CDR1 and CDR2: SGHDN and FVKESK. This CDR3 region has 14 residues. The V and J ends lost 0 bases and 6 bases respectively, with 11 bases between them. The CDR3 nucleotides read TGTGCCAGCAGCCAAGAGTGGCCTCTGGATGGCTACACCTTC. Protein: CASSQEWPLDGYTF.

The J gene is TRBJ2-3, the V gene TRBV4-1; TRBD1 matches 8 bases. The germline gives CDR1 MGHRA, CDR2 YSYEKL. Germline trimming cut 3 bases from V and 3 bases from J; bases unmatched to any gene: 5. This CDR3 has 15 amino acids. CDR3 region: CASSQQGARTDTQYF. DNA for the CDR3: TGCGCCAGCAGCCAGCAGGGGGCGCGGACAGATACGCAGTATTTT.

The genes are TRBV5-8 and TRBJ1-1, with TRBD1 identical over 7 bases. The CDR3 contains 12 residues. Trimming removed 7 bases from V and 4 bases from J; junction bases left unmatched: 4. CDR1 SGHTS and CDR2 YDEGEE come from the germline V gene. The CDR3 region is CASPGGPTEAFF. In DNA, the CDR3 is TGTGCCAGCCCAGGGGGTCCCACTGAAGCTTTCTTT.

A few counts support this clone. The J gene is TRBJ1-4, the V gene TRBV5-5, with D perhaps matching TRBD1 (5 bases). Germline CDR1 is SGHKS and CDR2 is YYEKEE (reference sequence). This CDR3 region has 17 residues. V lost 0 bases and J lost 1, with 13 bases in between. CDR3 amino acids: CASSLVIFGGTNEKLFF. The CDR3 DNA follows: TGTGCCAGCAGCTTGGTCATTTTTGGGGGAACTAATGAAAAACTGTTTTTT. Full variable domain (missing parts from reference TRBV5-5 and TRBJ1-4): DAGVTQSPTHLIKTRGQQVTLRCSPISGHKSVSWYQQVLGQGPQFIFQYYEKEERGRGNFPDRFSARQFPNYSSELNVNALLLGDSALYLCASSLVIFGGTNEKLFFGSGTQLSVL.

The chain carries TRBV10-3 and TRBJ1-2; 9 nucleotides match TRBD1. In germline, CDR1 is ENHRY, CDR2 SYGVKD. The CDR3 consists of 12 residues. J lost 7 bases, V lost 10 bases, and 7 bases had no gene match. The CDR3 region has the DNA TGTGCCACGGGGGACAGGGCGGTTGGCTACACCTTC. This gives the protein CATGDRAVGYTF.

This rearrangement joins TRBV4-2 to TRBJ2-5, with D uncertain. The end of the DNA fits TRBJ2-7 better, so the J call may be wrong. CDR3 size: 15 residues. Germline loops: CDR1 LGHNA, CDR2 YNFKEQ. The CDR3 sequence is CASRLDPSETYEQYF. The CDR3 DNA sequence: TGTGCCAGCAGACTGGACCCGAGCGAGACCTACGAGCAGTACTTC.

This sequence joins TRBV9 and TRBJ2-7; tentatively, D is TRBD1 or TRBD2 (5 bases each). The CDR3 totals 16 residues. The V gene's germline CDR1 is SGDLS and CDR2 YYNGEE. V was cut by 3 bases and J by 0 bases, with 16 bases left in between. The CDR3 DNA reads TGTGCCAGCAGCGAGGGACCCCGGCCCCGCTCCTACGAGCAGTACTTC. Its protein product is CASSEGPRPRSYEQYF.

The CDR3 sequence is CASSQDPKADTQYF. CDR3 nucleotide sequence: TGCGCCAGCAGCCAAGATCCCAAGGCAGATACGCAGTATTTT. The chain recombines TRBV4-3 with TRBJ2-3; no reliable D call. CDR1 is LGHNA and CDR2 is YSLEER in the germline V gene. The ends were cut back, 0 bases at V and 4 bases at J, with 8 bases in the middle. The CDR3 has 14 residues.

The DNA of the CDR3 is TGCGCCAGCAGGCAAGGACAGGGCTCCTACGAGCAGTACTTC. This translates into CASRQGQGSYEQYF. This chain connects TRBV5-1 to TRBJ2-5, with TRBD1 matching 8 bases. The J call is doubtful: the DNA matches TRBJ2-7 better. The CDR3 totals 14 residues. The V gene's germline CDR1 is SGHRS and CDR2 YFSETQ.

This chain links TRBV7-2 with TRBJ2-3, with 11 bases lining up with TRBD2. This CDR3 comprises 16 residues. The V gene end was trimmed by 3 bases and the J gene end by 1 base; junction bases not matched to a gene: 3. From germline, CDR1 is SGHTA and CDR2 FQGNSA. CDR3: CASSFSGGAGTDTQYF. The CDR3 region has the DNA TGTGCCAGCAGCTTTAGCGGGGGGGCCGGCACAGATACGCAGTATTTT. Full variable domain (remainder filled in from reference TRBV7-2 and TRBJ2-3): GAGVSQSPSNKVTEKGKDVELRCDPISGHTALYWYRQSLGQGLEFLIYFQGNSAPDKSGLPSDRFSAERTGGSVSTLTIQRTQQEDSAVYLCASSFSGGAGTDTQYFGPGTRLTVL.

The CDR3 loop is CSVDRDLTGELFF. In DNA, the CDR3 is TGCAGCGTTGACAGGGACCTCACCGGGGAGCTGTTTTTT. The chain employs TRBV29-1 and TRBJ2-2; either TRBD1 or TRBD2 may supply D (5 bases each). CDR3 size: 13 residues. Germline assignment: CDR1 SQVTM and CDR2 ANQGSEA. V gave up 3 bases and J gave up 4 bases, with 9 bases separating them.